A single sample is the source of the 9 T cell receptor beta chains below, sequenced in a study of regulatory T cells. Study results and limitations: In CD3G-deficient patients, conventional CD4+ T cells were enriched for hydrophobic CDR3 residues at positions 6 and 7.

Their antigen targets remain unknown. Amplification used 52 TRBV primers and 13 TRBJ primers. Sequencing used immunoSEQ multiplex PCR; TCRdb keeps in-frame clones, though not all of them. The data hold around 29,000 clones, with around 93% observed a single time. Sample: conventional CD4+ T cells sorted from blood. These receptors were collected from a person aged 18 to 29 with CD3G deficiency.

This clone was picked up one time. The CDR3 loop is CASSLGLALPETQYF. The CDR3 region has the DNA TGCGCCAGCAGCTTAGGACTAGCCCTGCCCGAGACCCAGTACTTC. The V gene is TRBV5-1, the J gene TRBJ2-5, with 8 nucleotides matching TRBD2. The germline gives CDR1 SGHRS, CDR2 YFSETQ. The CDR3 loop spans 15 amino acids. V trimming: 2 bases; J trimming: 5 bases; junction bases outside the gene matches: 8.

The chain carries TRBV4-2 and TRBJ2-3, with TRBD1 as a possible D gene (7 bases). Trimming took 0 bases from V and 3 from J, leaving 16 bases between them. The CDR3 has 17 residues. CDR1 is LGHNA, CDR2 YNFKEQ, per germline. In nucleotides, the CDR3 is TGTGCCAGCAGCCAAGATAGGGGGCAGGGAGGAACAGATACGCAGTATTTT. This gives the protein CASSQDRGQGGTDTQYF.

This clone turned up a few times. This sequence joins TRBV5-1 and TRBJ2-1; 12 bases agree with TRBD2. V lost 4 bases and J lost 7; bases outside the gene matches: 0. The CDR3 totals 13 residues. Germline CDR1 SGHRS, CDR2 YFSETQ. The CDR3 sequence is CASSLAGGNEQFF. CDR3 DNA: TGCGCCAGCAGCCTAGCGGGGGGGAATGAGCAGTTCTTC.

This chain links TRBV6-1 with TRBJ2-3; D remains ambiguous. V gave up 7 bases and J gave up 3 bases, with 14 bases separating them. This CDR3 is built from 14 residues. Germline V lookup: CDR1 MNHNS, CDR2 SASEGT. The CDR3 spells CASTFLLGTDTQYF. In DNA form, the CDR3 reads TGTGCCAGCACCTTTCTTTTAGGGACAGATACGCAGTATTTT.

The rearrangement uses TRBV6-1 and TRBJ1-5; tentative D call: TRBD1 (5 bases). V shed 2 bases and J shed 4 bases, with 15 bases lying between them. CDR1 MNHNS and CDR2 SASEGT come from the germline V gene. The CDR3 extends over 16 amino acids. Here the CDR3 DNA reads TGTGCCAGCAGTGAAATCTTGACCAGGGAGAATCAGCCCCAGCATTTT. Its protein product is CASSEILTRENQPQHF.

The chain links TRBV28 to TRBJ2-7, with TRBD2 identical over 14 bases. The CDR3 spans 18 residues. The junction had 7 bases not matched to a gene; V was cut back by 1 base and J by 2 bases. Looked up from germline, CDR1 is MDHEN and CDR2 is SYDVKM. The CDR3 nucleotides read TGTGCCAGCAGTTTATCCGGGACTAGCGGGAGTGGGGCCTACGAGCAGTACTTC. It encodes CASSLSGTSGSGAYEQYF.

This chain connects TRBV5-1 to TRBJ2-1; D is possibly TRBD1 (5 bases). CDR3 length equals 14 residues. CDR1 and CDR2 from the germline V gene are SGHRS and YFSETQ. Trimming cost V 3 bases and J 5 bases, with 12 bases left between them. The CDR3 region is CASSSSGHNNEQFF. CDR3 in DNA: TGCGCCAGCAGCTCCTCCGGACACAACAATGAGCAGTTCTTC.

V and J are TRBV5-1 and TRBJ1-2, with a weak D call TRBD1 (6 bases). V shed 0 bases and J shed 6 bases, with 12 bases lying between them. The CDR3 is 14 residues long. Germline CDR1 is SGHRS and CDR2 is YFSETQ. CDR3 bases: TGCGCCAGCAGCTTGGAAGGAGGGGGAGATGGCTACACCTTC. Translation: CASSLEGGGDGYTF.

V and J are TRBV19 and TRBJ1-2, with D perhaps TRBD1 (6 bases). V lost 5 bases and J lost 0, with 13 bases in between. Germline V gene data show CDR1 as LNHDA and CDR2 as SQIVND (reference sequence). The CDR3 has 15 residues. The CDR3 DNA is TGTGCCAGTAGTCGACAGGCTTCTTCTAACTATGGCTACACCTTC. This gives the protein CASSRQASSNYGYTF.